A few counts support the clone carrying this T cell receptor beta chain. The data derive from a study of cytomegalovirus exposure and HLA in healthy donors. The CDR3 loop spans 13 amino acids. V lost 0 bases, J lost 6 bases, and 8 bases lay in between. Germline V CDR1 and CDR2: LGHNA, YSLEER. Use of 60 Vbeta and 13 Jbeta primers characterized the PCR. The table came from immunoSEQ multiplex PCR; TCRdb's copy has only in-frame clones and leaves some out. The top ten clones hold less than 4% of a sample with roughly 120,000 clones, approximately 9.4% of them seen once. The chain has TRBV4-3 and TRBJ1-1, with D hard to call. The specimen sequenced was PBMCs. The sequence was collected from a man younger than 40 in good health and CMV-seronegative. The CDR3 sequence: CASSQDWSAEAFF. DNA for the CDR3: TGCGCCAGCAGCCAAGATTGGTCAGCTGAAGCTTTCTTT.